The sequence of this TCR beta chain was determined in a study of response to subunit inactivated influenza vaccine (dated by TCRdb to about 2018). Study-level background: The study used deep quantitative T cell receptor repertoire profiling to track responses to a trivalent subunit inactivated influenza vaccine. The study at large found these results: The authors suggested that each seasonal influenza vaccination may recruit only a limited number of new T cells.

The receptor library was made with RT-PCR. Data came from an Illumina HiSeq 2500. The public reads were reprocessed in TCRdb via fastp at Q25 and MiXCR, keeping in-frame beta chains. Entries are consolidated by CDR3 protein sequence, retaining the most common genes and DNA. This sample lists about 500,000 distinct CDR3 sequences; more than 15% were detected once. Together, the top ten hold over 2.5% of the sample. The junction carries 15 bases between V and J, which are trimmed by 4 bases and 6 bases respectively. The CDR3 goes from the cysteine to the phenylalanine over 14 residues. Only the CDR3 part of the read is kept: 42 bases, read in frame from the first base. CDR1 SGHRS and CDR2 YFSETQ were looked up in the germline V gene. There are a few counts of this clonotype. Which antigen it targets is not known. Base qualities were left out, and no much larger clone turns up one base away.

Specimen: CD4+ T cells sorted from PBMCs, collected roughly 24 months after vaccination. The sequence was collected from a man aged 50 to 69 who received an inactivated influenza vaccine. Donor details come from another sample of the same person, matched by shared clones. The V and J genes are TRBV5-1 and TRBJ2-3; a weak D assignment points to TRBD1 (6 bases agree). The DNA sequence is as follows: TGCGCCAGCAGCCAGGTCGGGACACAGGATACGCAGTATTTT. Its amino acids are CASSQVGTQDTQYF.